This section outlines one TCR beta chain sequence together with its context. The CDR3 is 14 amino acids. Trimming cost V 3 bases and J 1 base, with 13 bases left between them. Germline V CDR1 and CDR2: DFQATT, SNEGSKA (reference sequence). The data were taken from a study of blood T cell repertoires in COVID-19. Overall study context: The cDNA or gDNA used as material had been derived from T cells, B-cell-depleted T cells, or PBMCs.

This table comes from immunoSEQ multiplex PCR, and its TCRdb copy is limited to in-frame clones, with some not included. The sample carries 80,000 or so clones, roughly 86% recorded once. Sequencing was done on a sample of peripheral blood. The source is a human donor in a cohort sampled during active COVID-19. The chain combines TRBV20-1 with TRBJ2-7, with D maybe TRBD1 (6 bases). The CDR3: CSASGETGSYEQYF. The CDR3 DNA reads TGCAGTGCTAGTGGGGAAACAGGGTCCTACGAGCAGTACTTC.